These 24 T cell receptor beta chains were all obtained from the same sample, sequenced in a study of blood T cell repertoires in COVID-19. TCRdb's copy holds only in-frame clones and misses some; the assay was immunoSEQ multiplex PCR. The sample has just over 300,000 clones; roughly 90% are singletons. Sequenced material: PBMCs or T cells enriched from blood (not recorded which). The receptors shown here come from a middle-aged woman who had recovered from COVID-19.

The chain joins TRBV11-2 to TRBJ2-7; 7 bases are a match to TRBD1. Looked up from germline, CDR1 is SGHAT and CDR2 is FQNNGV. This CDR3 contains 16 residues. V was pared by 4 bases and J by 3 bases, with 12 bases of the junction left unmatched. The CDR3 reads CASSSYTGVIGYEQYF. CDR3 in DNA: TGTGCCAGCAGCTCATATACAGGGGTGATAGGCTACGAGCAGTACTTC.

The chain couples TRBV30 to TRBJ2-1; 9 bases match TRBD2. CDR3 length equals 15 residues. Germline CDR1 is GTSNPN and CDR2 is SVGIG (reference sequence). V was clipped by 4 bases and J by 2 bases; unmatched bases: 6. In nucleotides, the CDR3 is TGTGCCTGGACCCCGTTAGCGGGAGCCTACAATGAGCAGTTCTTC. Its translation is CAWTPLAGAYNEQFF.

Here the CDR3 reads CASSLYRENTGELFF. The CDR3 DNA follows: TGTGCCAGCAGCTTATACAGGGAGAACACCGGGGAGCTGTTTTTT. The rearrangement uses TRBV7-2 and TRBJ2-2, with D possibly TRBD1 on 6 matching bases. The CDR3 loop spans 15 amino acids. The V end was cut by 2 bases, the J end by 1 base, with 8 bases between. Germline V gives CDR1 SGHTA, CDR2 FQGNSA.

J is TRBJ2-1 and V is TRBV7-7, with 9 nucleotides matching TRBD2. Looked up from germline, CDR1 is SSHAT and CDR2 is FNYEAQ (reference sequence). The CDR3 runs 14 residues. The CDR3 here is CAKVGTSLATGQFF. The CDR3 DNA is TGTGCTAAGGTCGGGACTAGCCTAGCCACGGGACAGTTCTTC.

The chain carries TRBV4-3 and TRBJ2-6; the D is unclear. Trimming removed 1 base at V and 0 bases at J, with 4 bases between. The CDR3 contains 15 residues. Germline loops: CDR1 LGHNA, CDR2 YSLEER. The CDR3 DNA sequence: TGCGCCAGCAGCCAAGGCGGCTCTGGGGCCAACGTCCTGACTTTC. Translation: CASSQGGSGANVLTF.

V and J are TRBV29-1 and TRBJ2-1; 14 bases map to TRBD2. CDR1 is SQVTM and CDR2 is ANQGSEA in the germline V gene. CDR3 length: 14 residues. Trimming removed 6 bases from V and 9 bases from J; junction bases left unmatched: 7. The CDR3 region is CSVGTSGSKPEQFF. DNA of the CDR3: TGCAGCGTGGGGACTAGCGGGAGTAAACCTGAGCAGTTCTTC.

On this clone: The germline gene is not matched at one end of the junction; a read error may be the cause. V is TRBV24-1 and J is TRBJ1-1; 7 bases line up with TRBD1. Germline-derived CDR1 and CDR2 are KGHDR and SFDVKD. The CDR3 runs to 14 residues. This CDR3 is CATSDSTGNSEAFF. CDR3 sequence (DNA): TGTGCCACCAGTGATTCGACAGGGAACAGTGAAGCTTTCTTT.

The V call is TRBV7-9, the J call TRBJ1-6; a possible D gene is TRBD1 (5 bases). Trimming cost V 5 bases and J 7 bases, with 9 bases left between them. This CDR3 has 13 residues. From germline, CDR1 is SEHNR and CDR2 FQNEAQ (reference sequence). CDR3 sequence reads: CASSQGENSPLHF. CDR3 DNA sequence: TGTGCCAGCAGCCAAGGGGAAAATTCACCCCTCCACTTT.

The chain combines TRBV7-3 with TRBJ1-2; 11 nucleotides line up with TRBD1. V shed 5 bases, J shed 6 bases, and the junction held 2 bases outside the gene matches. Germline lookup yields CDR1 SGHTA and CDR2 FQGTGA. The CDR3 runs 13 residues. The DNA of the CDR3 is TGTGCCAGCAGCCCGGACAGGGGGCATGGCTACACCTTC. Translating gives CASSPDRGHGYTF. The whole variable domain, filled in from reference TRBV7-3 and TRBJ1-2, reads GAGVSQTPSNKVTEKGKYVELRCDPISGHTALYWYRQSLGQGPEFLIYFQGTGAADDSGLPNDRFFAVRPEGSVSTLKIQRTERGDSAVYLCASSPDRGHGYTFGSGTRLTVV.

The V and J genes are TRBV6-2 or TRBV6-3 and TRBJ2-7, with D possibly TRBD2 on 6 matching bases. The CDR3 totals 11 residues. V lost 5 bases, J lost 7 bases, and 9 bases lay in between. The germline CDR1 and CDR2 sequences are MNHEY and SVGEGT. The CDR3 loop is CASSLGGEQYF. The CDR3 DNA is TGTGCCAGCAGTCTAGGAGGGGAGCAGTACTTC.

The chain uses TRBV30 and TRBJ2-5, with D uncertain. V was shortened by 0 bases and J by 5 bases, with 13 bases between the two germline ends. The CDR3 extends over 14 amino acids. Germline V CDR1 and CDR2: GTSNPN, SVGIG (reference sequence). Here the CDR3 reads CAWSVLMAMETQYF. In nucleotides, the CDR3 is TGTGCCTGGAGTGTGTTGATGGCAATGGAGACCCAGTACTTC.

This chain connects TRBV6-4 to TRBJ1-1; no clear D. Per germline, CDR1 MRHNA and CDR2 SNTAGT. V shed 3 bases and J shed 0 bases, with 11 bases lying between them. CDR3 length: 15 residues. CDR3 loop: CASSEIAGLNTEAFF. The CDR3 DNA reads TGTGCCAGCAGTGAAATTGCGGGTTTGAACACTGAAGCTTTCTTT.

The CDR3 nucleotides are TGTGCCAGCAGCTTAGCCAGGGGGCCCCGGGGAGATACGCAGTATTTT. This gives the protein CASSLARGPRGDTQYF. The chain combines TRBV7-6 with TRBJ2-3; 8 nucleotides match TRBD1. The trim removed 0 bases at V and 5 bases at J, leaving 7 bases unmatched. Germline-derived CDR1 and CDR2 are SGHVS and FNYEAQ. The CDR3 runs to 16 residues. Looking up the rest from reference TRBV7-6 and TRBJ2-3 gives the full variable domain: GAGVSQSPRYKVTKRGQDVALRCDPISGHVSLYWYRQALGQGPEFLTYFNYEAQQDKSGLPNDRFSAERPEGSISTLTIQRTEQRDSAMYRCASSLARGPRGDTQYFGPGTRLTVL.

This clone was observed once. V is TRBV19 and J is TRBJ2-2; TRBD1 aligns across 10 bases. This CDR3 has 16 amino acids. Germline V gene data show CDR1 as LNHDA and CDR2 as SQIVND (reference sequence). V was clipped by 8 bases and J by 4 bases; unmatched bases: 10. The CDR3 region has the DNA TGTGCCAGTGGGGCCTCGACAGGGGGCGGCACCGGGGAGCTGTTTTTT. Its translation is CASGASTGGGTGELFF.

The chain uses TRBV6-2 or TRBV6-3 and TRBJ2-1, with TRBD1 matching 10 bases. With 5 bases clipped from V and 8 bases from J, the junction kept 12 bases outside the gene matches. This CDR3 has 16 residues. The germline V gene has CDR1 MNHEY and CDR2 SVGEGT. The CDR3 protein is CASSGTDRGAQYEQFF. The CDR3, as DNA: TGTGCCAGCAGTGGGACGGACAGGGGGGCGCAATATGAGCAGTTCTTC.

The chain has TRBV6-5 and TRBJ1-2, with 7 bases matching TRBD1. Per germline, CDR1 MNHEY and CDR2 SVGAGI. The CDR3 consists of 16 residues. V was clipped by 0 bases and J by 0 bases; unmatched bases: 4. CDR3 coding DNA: TGTGCCAGCAGTTACTCGAGACAGGGACCTAACTATGGCTACACCTTC. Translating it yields CASSYSRQGPNYGYTF.

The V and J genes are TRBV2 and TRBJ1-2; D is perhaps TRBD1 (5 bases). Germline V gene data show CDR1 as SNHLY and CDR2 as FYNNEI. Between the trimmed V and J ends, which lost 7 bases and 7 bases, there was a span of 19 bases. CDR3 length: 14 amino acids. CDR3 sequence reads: CASKEVGGSLGYTF. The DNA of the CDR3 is TGTGCCAGCAAGGAGGTGGGGGGGAGTCTTGGCTACACCTTC.

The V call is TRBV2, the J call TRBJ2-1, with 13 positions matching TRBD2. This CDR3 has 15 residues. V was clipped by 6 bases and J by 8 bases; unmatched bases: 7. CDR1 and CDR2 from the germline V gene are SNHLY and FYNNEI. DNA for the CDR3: TGTGCCAGCAGACTCACTAGCGGGGGGGCCGATGAGCAGTTCTTC. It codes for CASRLTSGGADEQFF.

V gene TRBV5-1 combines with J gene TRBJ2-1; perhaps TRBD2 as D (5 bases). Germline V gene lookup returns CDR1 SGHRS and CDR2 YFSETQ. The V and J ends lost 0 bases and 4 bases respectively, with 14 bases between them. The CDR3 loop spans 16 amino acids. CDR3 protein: CASSLVLGLGYNEQFF. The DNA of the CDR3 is TGCGCCAGCAGCTTGGTACTAGGTCTGGGTTACAATGAGCAGTTCTTC.

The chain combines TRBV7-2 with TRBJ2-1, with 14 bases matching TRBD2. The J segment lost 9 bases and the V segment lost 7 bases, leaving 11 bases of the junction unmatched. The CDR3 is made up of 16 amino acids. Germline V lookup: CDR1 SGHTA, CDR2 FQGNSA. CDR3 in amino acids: CASTQPTSGGASEQFF. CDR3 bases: TGTGCCAGCACTCAGCCGACTAGCGGGGGGGCTAGTGAGCAGTTCTTC. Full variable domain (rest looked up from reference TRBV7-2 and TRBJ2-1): GAGVSQSPSNKVTEKGKDVELRCDPISGHTALYWYRQSLGQGLEFLIYFQGNSAPDKSGLPSDRFSAERTGGSVSTLTIQRTQQEDSAVYLCASTQPTSGGASEQFFGPGTRLTVL.

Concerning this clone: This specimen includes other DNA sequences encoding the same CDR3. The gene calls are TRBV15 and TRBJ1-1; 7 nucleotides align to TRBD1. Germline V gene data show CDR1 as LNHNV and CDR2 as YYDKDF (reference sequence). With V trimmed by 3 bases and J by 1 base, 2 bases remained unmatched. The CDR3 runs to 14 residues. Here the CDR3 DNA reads TGTGCCACCAGCAGCCCAGGGGGGAACACTGAAGCTTTCTTT. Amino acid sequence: CATSSPGGNTEAFF.

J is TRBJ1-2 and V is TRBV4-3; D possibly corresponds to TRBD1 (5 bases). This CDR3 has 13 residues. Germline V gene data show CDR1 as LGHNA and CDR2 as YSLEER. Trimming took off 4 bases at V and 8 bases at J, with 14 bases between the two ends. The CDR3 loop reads CASSRLQERGYTF. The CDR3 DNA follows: TGCGCCAGCAGCCGTTTACAGGAGAGGGGCTACACCTTC.

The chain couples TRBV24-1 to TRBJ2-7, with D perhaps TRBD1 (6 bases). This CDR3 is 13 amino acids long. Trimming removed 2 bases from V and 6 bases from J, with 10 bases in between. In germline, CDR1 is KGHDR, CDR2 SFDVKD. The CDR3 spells CATSDSWTVEQYF. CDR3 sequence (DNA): TGTGCCACCAGTGATTCTTGGACAGTCGAGCAGTACTTC.

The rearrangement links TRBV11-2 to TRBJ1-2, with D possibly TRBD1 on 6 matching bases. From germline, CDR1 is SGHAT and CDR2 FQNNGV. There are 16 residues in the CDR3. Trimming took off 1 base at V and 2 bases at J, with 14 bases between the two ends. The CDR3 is CASSLALDGTNYGYTF. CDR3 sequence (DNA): TGTGCCAGCAGCTTAGCCCTCGACGGGACAAACTATGGCTACACCTTC.